A selection of T cell receptor beta chains follows, all from one sample in a study of Ad26.COV2.S vaccination and SARS-CoV-2 variants. Method: immunoSEQ multiplex PCR; TCRdb's copy keeps in-frame clones and lacks some. The sample lists roughly 500,000 clones, 87% occurring once. The sample in question was peripheral blood, obtained in a trial of Ad26.COV2.S vaccine versus placebo. These receptors all come from a person between 18 and 59 years old who received the Ad26.COV2.S COVID-19 vaccine or a placebo. Both conserved end residues are part of each CDR3. A D gene is named only where the DNA matches it firmly. For some rows the clone size is stated as once, few or many, or as a class when expanded; others skip it.

size	V	length	J	D	CDR3	DNA
.	TRBV27	14	TRBJ2-1	.	CASSFSRMYNEQFF	TGTGCCAGCAGTTTTAGTAGGATGTACAATGAGCAGTTCTTC
.	TRBV20-1	15	TRBJ2-5	TRBD2	CSASRLAGSQETQYF	TGCAGTGCTAGTCGACTAGCGGGCTCGCAAGAGACCCAGTACTTC
few	TRBV7-2	14	TRBJ1-3	.	CASSFSGRGNTIYF	TGTGCCAGCAGCTTTTCGGGTCGGGGAAACACCATATATTTT
.	TRBV5-1	11	TRBJ2-3	.	CASSLEDTQYF	TGCGCCAGCAGCTTGGAGGATACGCAGTATTTT
.	TRBV5-1	14	TRBJ2-1	.	CASSPEREIHEQFF	TGCGCCAGCAGCCCCGAACGGGAGATACATGAGCAGTTCTTC
.	TRBV7-9	12	TRBJ1-2	.	CASSPTGGGYTF	TGTGCCAGCAGCCCGACAGGCGGGGGCTACACCTTC
.	TRBV2	15	TRBJ2-5	TRBD1	CASSTRQGVGETQYF	TGTGCCAGCAGTACAAGACAGGGGGTGGGAGAGACCCAGTACTTC
once	TRBV3-1/TRBV3-2	16	TRBJ2-6	.	CASSQTGNSGANVLTF	TGTGCCAGCAGCCAGACAGGCAACTCTGGGGCCAACGTCCTGACTTTC
.	TRBV4-1	14	TRBJ1-2	.	CASSQDRGIHGYTF	TGCGCCAGCAGCCAAGATAGGGGGATACATGGCTACACCTTC
.	TRBV7-9	13	TRBJ1-1	.	CASDNRENTEAFF	TGTGCCAGCGATAATCGAGAAAACACTGAAGCTTTCTTT
.	TRBV7-6	14	TRBJ2-1	.	CASSLVPRGDEQFF	TGTGCCAGCAGCTTAGTCCCCAGGGGGGATGAGCAGTTCTTC
.	TRBV27	15	TRBJ2-5	TRBD2	CASSLLAGWGETQYF	TGTGCCAGCAGTTTACTAGCGGGGTGGGGAGAGACCCAGTACTTC
once	TRBV5-6	12	TRBJ1-1	.	CASSFRGTEAFF	TGTGCCAGCAGCTTCAGGGGCACTGAAGCTTTCTTT
.	TRBV5-1	16	TRBJ2-1	TRBD2	CASSLEGTSRYNEQFF	TGCGCCAGCAGCTTGGAAGGGACTAGCAGATACAATGAGCAGTTCTTC
.	TRBV6-5	14	TRBJ2-7	.	CASSPGALGGEQYF	TGTGCCAGCAGTCCCGGGGCTCTAGGTGGCGAGCAGTACTTC
few	TRBV7-2	14	TRBJ1-2	.	CASTGRGPNYGYTF	TGTGCCAGCACGGGTCGGGGCCCTAACTATGGCTACACCTTC
.	TRBV30	13	TRBJ1-2	.	CAWSAQPNYGYTF	TGTGCCTGGAGTGCACAGCCTAACTATGGCTACACCTTC
.	TRBV9	15	TRBJ2-2	.	CASSVVGGNTGELFF	TGTGCCAGCAGCGTGGTGGGAGGGAACACCGGGGAGCTGTTTTTT
.	TRBV28	13	TRBJ2-7	.	CASRTGPNYEQYF	TGTGCCAGCAGGACCGGCCCCAACTACGAGCAGTACTTC
.	TRBV27	16	TRBJ1-1	.	CASSRDTGQRNTEAFF	TGTGCCAGCAGCCGCGATACAGGACAGCGGAACACTGAAGCTTTCTTT
.	TRBV28	11	TRBJ1-1	.	CASRVNTEAFF	TGTGCCAGCCGGGTGAACACTGAAGCTTTCTTT
.	TRBV6-5	16	TRBJ2-1	.	CASSYGSTATYNEQFF	TGTGCCAGCAGTTACGGATCGACGGCTACCTACAATGAGCAGTTCTTC
.	TRBV6-5	13	TRBJ2-7	.	CASSNGQSYEQYF	TGTGCCAGCAGCAACGGACAGTCCTACGAGCAGTACTTC
.	TRBV12-1	13	TRBJ1-2	.	CASSFMGSQGYTF	TGTGCCAGCAGCTTTATGGGGTCACAAGGCTACACCTTC
.	TRBV28	16	TRBJ2-7	.	CASTAGPVGGVGEQYF	TGTGCCAGCACCGCAGGCCCTGTGGGTGGGGTCGGCGAGCAGTACTTC
once	TRBV5-1	14	TRBJ1-1	TRBD1	CASSMGQGKTEAFF	TGCGCCAGCAGCATGGGACAGGGGAAGACTGAAGCTTTCTTT
.	TRBV4-1	14	TRBJ1-1	.	CASSQHGSNTEAFF	TGCGCCAGCAGCCAACACGGGTCGAACACTGAAGCTTTCTTT
.	TRBV27	15	TRBJ2-7	.	CASSLTQGLSYEQYF	TGTGCCAGCAGTTTAACCCAGGGACTCTCCTACGAGCAGTACTTC